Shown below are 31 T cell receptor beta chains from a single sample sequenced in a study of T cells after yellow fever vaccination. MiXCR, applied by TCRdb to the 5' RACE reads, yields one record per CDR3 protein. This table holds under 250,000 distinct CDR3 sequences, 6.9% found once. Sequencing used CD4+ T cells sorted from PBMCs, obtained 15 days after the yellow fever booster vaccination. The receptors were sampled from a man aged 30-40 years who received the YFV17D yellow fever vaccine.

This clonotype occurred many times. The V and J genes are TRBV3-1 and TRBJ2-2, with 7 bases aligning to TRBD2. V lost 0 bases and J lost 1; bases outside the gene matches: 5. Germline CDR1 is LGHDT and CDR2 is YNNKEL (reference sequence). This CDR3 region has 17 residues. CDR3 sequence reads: CASSQEVERGNTGELFF. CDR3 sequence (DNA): TGTGCCAGCAGCCAAGAAGTCGAGCGGGGGAACACCGGGGAGCTGTTTTTT. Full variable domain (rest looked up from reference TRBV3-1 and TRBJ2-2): DTAVSQTPKYLVTQMGNDKSIKCEQNLGHDTMYWYKQDSKKFLKIMFSYNNKELIINETVPNRFSPKSPDKAHLNLHINSLELGDSAVYFCASSQEVERGNTGELFFGEGSRLTVL.

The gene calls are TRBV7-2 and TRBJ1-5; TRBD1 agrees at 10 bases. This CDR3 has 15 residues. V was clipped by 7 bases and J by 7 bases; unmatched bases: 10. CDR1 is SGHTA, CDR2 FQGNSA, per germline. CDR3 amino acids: CASTLTGGDGQPQHF. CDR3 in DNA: TGTGCCAGCACCTTGACAGGGGGCGATGGACAGCCCCAGCATTTT. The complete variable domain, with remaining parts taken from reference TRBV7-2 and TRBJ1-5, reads GAGVSQSPSNKVTEKGKDVELRCDPISGHTALYWYRQSLGQGLEFLIYFQGNSAPDKSGLPSDRFSAERTGGSVSTLTIQRTQQEDSAVYLCASTLTGGDGQPQHFGDGTRLSIL.

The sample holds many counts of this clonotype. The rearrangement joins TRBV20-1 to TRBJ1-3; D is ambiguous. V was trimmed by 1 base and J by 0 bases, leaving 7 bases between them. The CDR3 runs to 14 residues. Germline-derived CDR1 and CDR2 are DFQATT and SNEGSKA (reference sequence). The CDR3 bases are TGCAGTGCTAGAGCAAGGAACTCTGGAAACACCATATATTTT. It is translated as CSARARNSGNTIYF.

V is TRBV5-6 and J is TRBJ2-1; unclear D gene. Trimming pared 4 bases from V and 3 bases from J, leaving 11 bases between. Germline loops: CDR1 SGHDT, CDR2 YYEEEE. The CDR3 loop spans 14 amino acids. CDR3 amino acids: CASSQASIYNEQFF. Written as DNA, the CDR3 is TGTGCCAGCAGCCAAGCGAGCATCTACAATGAGCAGTTCTTC.

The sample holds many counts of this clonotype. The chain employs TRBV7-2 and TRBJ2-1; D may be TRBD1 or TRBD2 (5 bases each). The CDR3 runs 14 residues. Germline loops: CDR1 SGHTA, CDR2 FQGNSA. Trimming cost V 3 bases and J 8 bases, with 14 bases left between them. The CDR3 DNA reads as TGTGCCAGCAGCTTTCTGGGACGACTCTATGAGCAGTTCTTC. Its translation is CASSFLGRLYEQFF. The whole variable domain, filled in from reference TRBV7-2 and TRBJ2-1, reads GAGVSQSPSNKVTEKGKDVELRCDPISGHTALYWYRQSLGQGLEFLIYFQGNSAPDKSGLPSDRFSAERTGGSVSTLTIQRTQQEDSAVYLCASSFLGRLYEQFFGPGTRLTVL.

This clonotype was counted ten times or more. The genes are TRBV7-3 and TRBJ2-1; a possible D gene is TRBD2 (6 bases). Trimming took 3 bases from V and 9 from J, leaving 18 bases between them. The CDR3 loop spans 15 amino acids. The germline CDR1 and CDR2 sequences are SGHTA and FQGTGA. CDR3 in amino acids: CASSLSGPISSEQFF. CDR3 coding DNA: TGTGCCAGCAGCTTGAGCGGGCCGATCAGTAGTGAGCAGTTCTTC.

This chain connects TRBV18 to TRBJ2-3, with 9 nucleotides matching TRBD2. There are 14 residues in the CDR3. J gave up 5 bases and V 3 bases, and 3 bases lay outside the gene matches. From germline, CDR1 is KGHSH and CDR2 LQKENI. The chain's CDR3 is CASSPVLAGDTQYF. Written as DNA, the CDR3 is TGTGCCAGCTCACCCGTACTAGCGGGAGATACGCAGTATTTT.

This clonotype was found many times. CDR3 region: CASSHPGGKETQYF. The DNA for the CDR3 is TGTGCCAGCAGCCACCCAGGGGGGAAAGAGACCCAGTACTTC. V usage is TRBV3-1 and J usage is TRBJ2-5; perhaps TRBD1 as D (7 bases). CDR1 is LGHDT and CDR2 is YNNKEL in the germline V gene (reference sequence). The V and J ends lost 3 bases and 3 bases respectively, with 11 bases between them. The CDR3 has 14 residues.

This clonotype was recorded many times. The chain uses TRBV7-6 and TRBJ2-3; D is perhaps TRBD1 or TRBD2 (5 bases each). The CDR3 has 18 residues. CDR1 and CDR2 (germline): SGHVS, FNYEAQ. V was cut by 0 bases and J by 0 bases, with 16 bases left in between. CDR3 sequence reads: CASSLARGEWDSTDTQYF. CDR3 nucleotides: TGTGCCAGCAGCTTAGCGAGGGGAGAATGGGACAGCACAGATACGCAGTATTTT.

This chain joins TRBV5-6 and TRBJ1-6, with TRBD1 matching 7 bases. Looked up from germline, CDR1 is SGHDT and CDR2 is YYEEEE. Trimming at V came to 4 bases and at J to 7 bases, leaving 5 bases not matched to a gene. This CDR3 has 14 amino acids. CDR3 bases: TGTGCCAGCAGCCAACAGGGGATGAATTCACCCCTCCACTTT. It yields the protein CASSQQGMNSPLHF. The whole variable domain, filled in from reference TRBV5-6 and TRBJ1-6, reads DAGVTQSPTHLIKTRGQQVTLRCSPKSGHDTVSWYQQALGQGPQFIFQYYEEEERQRGNFPDRFSGHQFPNYSSELNVNALLLGDSALYLCASSQQGMNSPLHFGNGTRLTVT.

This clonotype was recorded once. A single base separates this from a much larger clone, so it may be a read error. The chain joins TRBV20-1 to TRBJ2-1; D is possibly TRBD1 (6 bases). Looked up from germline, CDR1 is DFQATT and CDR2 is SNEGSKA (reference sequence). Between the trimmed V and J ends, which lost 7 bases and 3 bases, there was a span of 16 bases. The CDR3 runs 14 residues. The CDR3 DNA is TGCAGTGTTGAGAAGGACAGAAACTACAATGAGCAGTTCTTC. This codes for CSVEKDRNYNEQFF.

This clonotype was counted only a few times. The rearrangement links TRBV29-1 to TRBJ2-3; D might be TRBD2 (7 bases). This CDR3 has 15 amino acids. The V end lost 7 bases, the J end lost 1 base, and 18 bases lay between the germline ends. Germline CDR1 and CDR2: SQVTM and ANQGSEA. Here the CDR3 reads CSGGGQGVGTDTQYF. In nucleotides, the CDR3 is TGCAGCGGGGGGGGGCAGGGAGTTGGCACAGATACGCAGTATTTT.

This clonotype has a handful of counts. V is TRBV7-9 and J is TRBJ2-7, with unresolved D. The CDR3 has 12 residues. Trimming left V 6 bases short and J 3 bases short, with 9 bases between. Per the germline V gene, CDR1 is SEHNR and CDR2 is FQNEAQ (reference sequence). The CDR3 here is CASRSLNYEQYF. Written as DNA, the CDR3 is TGTGCCAGCAGGTCACTAAACTACGAGCAGTACTTC.

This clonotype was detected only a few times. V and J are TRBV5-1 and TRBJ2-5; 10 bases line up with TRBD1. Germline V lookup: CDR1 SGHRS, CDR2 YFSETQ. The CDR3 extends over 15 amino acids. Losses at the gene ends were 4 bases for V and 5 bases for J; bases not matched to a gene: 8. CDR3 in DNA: TGCGCCAGCAGCAAGGGACAGGGGACACAGGAGACCCAGTACTTC. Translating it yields CASSKGQGTQETQYF. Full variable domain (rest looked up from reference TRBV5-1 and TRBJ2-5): KAGVTQTPRYLIKTRGQQVTLSCSPISGHRSVSWYQQTPGQGLQFLFEYFSETQRNKGNFPGRFSGRQFSNSRSEMNVSTLELGDSALYLCASSKGQGTQETQYFGPGTRLLVL.

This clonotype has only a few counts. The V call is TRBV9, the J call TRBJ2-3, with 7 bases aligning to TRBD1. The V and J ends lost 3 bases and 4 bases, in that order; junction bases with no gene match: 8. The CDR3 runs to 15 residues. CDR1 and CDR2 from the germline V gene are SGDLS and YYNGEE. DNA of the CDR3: TGTGCCAGCAGCGCGACAGGGCTGGCGTCAGATACGCAGTATTTT. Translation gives CASSATGLASDTQYF. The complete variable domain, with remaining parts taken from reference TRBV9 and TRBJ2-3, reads DSGVTQTPKHLITATGQRVTLRCSPRSGDLSVYWYQQSLDQGLQFLIQYYNGEERAKGNILERFSAQQFPDLHSELNLSSLELGDSALYFCASSATGLASDTQYFGPGTRLTVL.

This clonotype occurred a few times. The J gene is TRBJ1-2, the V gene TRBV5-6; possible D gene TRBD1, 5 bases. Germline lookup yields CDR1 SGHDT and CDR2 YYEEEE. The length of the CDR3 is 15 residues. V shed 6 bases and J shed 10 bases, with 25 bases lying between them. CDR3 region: CASTSRKTEYKDYTF. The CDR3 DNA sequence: TGTGCCAGCACCTCCAGGAAGACAGAGTATAAAGACTACACCTTC.

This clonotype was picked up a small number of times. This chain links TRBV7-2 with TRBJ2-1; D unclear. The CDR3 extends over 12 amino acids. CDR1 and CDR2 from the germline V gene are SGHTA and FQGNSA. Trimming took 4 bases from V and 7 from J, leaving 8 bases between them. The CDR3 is CASSSVRNEQFF. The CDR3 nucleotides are TGTGCCAGCAGCTCGGTGAGGAATGAGCAGTTCTTC.

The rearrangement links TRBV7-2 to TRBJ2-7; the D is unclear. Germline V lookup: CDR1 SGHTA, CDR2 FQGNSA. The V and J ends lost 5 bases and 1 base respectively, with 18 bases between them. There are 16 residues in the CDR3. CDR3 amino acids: CASSDHPGSGSYEQYF. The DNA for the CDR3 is TGTGCCAGCAGCGATCATCCCGGTTCTGGATCCTACGAGCAGTACTTC.

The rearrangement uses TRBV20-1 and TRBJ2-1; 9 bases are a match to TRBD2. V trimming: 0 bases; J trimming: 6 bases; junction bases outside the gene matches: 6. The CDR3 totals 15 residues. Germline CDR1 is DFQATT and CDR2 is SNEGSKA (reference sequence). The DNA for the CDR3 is TGCAGTGCTAGAGATGCCCTAGCGGGATCCAATGAGCAGTTCTTC. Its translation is CSARDALAGSNEQFF.

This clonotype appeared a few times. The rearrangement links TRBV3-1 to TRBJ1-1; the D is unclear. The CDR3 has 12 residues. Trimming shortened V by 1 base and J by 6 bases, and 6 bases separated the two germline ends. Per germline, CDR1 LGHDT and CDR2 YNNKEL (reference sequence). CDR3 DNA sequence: TGTGCCAGCAGCCAAGGGGTCTCTGAAGCTTTCTTT. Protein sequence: CASSQGVSEAFF.

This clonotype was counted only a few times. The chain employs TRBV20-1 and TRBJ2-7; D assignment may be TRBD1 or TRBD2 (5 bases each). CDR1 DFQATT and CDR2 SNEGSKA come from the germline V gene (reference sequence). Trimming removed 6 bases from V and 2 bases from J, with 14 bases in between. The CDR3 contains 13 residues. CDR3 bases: TGCAGTGCCGAGGGACCGATCCCCTACGAGCAGTACTTC. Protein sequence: CSAEGPIPYEQYF.

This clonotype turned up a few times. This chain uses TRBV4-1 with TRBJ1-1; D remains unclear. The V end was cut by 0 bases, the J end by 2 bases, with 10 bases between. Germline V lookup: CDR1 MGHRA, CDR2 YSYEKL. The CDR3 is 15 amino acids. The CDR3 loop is CASSQDFLGNTEAFF. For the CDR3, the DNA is TGCGCCAGCAGCCAAGATTTCCTGGGAAACACTGAAGCTTTCTTT.

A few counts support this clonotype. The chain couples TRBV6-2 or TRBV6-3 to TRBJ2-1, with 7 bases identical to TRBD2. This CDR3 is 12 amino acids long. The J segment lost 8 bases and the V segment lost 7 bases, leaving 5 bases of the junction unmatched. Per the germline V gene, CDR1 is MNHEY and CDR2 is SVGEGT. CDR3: CASTRSGHEQFF. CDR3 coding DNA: TGTGCCAGCACCCGTAGCGGGCATGAGCAGTTCTTC.

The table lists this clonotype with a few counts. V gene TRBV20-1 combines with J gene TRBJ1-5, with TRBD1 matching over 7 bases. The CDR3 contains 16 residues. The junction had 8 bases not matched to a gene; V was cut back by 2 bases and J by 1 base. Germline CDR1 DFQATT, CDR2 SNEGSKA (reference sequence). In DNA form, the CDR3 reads TGCAGTGCTAGACAAACAGGGGCAGTGAGCAATCAGCCCCAGCATTTT. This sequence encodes CSARQTGAVSNQPQHF.

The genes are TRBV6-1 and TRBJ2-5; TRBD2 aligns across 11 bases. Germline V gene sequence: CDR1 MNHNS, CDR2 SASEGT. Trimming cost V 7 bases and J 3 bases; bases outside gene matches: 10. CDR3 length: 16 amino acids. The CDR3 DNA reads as TGTGCCAGCACTCCACTAGCGGGAGTTTTGGAAGAGACCCAGTACTTC. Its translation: CASTPLAGVLEETQYF.

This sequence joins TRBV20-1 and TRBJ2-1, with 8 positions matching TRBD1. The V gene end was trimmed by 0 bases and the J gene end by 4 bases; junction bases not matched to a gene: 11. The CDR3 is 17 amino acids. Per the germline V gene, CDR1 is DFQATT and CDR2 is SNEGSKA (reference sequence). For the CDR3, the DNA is TGCAGTGCTAGAGATGGTTCAGGGGGCAACATATACAATGAGCAGTTCTTC. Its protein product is CSARDGSGGNIYNEQFF.

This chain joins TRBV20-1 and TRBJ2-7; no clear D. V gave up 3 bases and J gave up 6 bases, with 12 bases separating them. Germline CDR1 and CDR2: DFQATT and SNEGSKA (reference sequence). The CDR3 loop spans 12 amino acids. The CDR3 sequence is CSASKTQREQYF. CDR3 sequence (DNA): TGCAGTGCTAGTAAAACACAGCGCGAGCAGTACTTC.

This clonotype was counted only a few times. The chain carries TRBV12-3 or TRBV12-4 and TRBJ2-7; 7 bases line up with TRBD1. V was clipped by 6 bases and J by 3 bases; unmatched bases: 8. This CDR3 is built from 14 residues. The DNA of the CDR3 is TGTGCCAGCAGCAGCCTCCGGGACAGCTACGAGCAGTACTTC. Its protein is CASSSLRDSYEQYF.

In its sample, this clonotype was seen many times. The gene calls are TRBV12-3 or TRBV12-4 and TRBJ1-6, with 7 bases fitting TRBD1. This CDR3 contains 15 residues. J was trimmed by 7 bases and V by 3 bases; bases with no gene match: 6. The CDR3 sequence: CASSLERDSNSPLHF. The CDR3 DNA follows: TGTGCCAGCAGTTTGGAGCGGGACAGCAATTCACCCCTCCACTTT.

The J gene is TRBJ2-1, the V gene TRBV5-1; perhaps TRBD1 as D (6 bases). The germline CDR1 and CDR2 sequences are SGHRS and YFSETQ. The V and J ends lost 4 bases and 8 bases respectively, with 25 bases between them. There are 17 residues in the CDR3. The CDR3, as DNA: TGCGCCAGCAGCAAGGCGGTGGGGGCAATCCCAATCGATGAGCAGTTCTTC. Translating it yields CASSKAVGAIPIDEQFF.

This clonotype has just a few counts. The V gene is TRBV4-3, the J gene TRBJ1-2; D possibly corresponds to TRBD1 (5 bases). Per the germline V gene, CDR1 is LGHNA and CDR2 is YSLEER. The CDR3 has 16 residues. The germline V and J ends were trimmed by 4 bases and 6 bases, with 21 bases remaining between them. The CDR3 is CASSRALGTGNHGYTF. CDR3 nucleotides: TGCGCCAGCAGCCGCGCGCTCGGGACGGGTAATCATGGCTACACCTTC.